This T cell receptor (beta chain) was profiled in a study of blood T cell repertoires in COVID-19. Assay: immunoSEQ multiplex PCR; the TCRdb copy retains only in-frame clones and omits some. This table has around 300,000 clones, roughly 86% appearing once. There are 14 residues in the CDR3. Germline CDR1 LNHDA, CDR2 SQIVND (reference sequence). The V segment lost 4 bases and the J segment 7 bases; nucleotides outside the gene matches: 7. The sample consisted of PBMCs or T cells enriched from blood (not recorded which). The sequence was obtained from a woman aged 55-69 years who had recovered from COVID-19. The chain has TRBV19 and TRBJ1-1, with 9 positions matching TRBD1. The CDR3 bases are TGTGCCAGTAGTAAACAGGGGGCTATACTTGAAGCTTTCTTT. Its translation is CASSKQGAILEAFF.